One sample yielded the 29 T cell receptor beta chains listed below, sequenced in a study of post-analysis software for immune sequencing data. Study observations and caveats: TRBV segments more frequent in patients than in controls numbered roughly 5 and included TRBV5-6, TRBV5-1 and TRBV20-1.

These receptors lack a known antigen. The TCR beta cDNA libraries contained unique molecular identifiers. TCRdb reprocessed the PCR reads with MiXCR, giving one entry per CDR3 protein. This table has 750,000 to 950,000 distinct CDR3 sequences, approximately 57% appearing once. Material: blood. These receptors originate from a girl aged 10-17 years with multiple sclerosis.

This clonotype has only a few counts. V is TRBV5-5 and J is TRBJ2-7, with D unclear. The germline V and J ends were trimmed by 0 bases and 2 bases, with 12 bases remaining between them. CDR3 length: 15 residues. CDR1 is SGHKS, CDR2 YYEKEE, per germline (reference sequence). The CDR3 DNA is TGTGCCAGCAGCTTGGAGGTAACCCTTACCTACGAGCAGTACTTC. Translated: CASSLEVTLTYEQYF.

This clonotype was detected only a few times. This sequence joins TRBV5-1 and TRBJ2-7; D may be TRBD1 or TRBD2 (7 bases each). V was pared by 2 bases and J by 3 bases, with 12 bases between. The germline gives CDR1 SGHRS, CDR2 YFSETQ. The CDR3 sequence is 14 residues long. CDR3 nucleotide sequence: TGCGCCAGCAGCTTTGCAGGGGGGGACTACGAGCAGTACTTC. Residues: CASSFAGGDYEQYF.

The chain couples TRBV6-1 to TRBJ1-2; D remains unclear. The V and J ends lost 2 bases and 0 bases respectively, with 10 bases between them. The CDR3 length is 15 residues. The germline gives CDR1 MNHNS, CDR2 SASEGT. CDR3 bases: TGTGCCAGCAGTGAACTTTTCGGCCCTAACTATGGCTACACCTTC. It encodes CASSELFGPNYGYTF.

The V and J genes are TRBV20-1 and TRBJ2-2; D remains unclear. The germline CDR1 and CDR2 sequences are DFQATT and SNEGSKA (reference sequence). The V end was cut by 3 bases, the J end by 1 base, with 9 bases between. The CDR3 consists of 14 residues. CDR3 loop: CSASSGRNTGELFF. DNA for the CDR3: TGCAGTGCTAGTTCTGGTAGGAACACCGGGGAGCTGTTTTTT.

The CDR3 here is CSARRQASSYEQYF. For the CDR3, the DNA is TGCAGTGCTAGGCGACAGGCAAGCTCCTACGAGCAGTACTTC. This sequence joins TRBV20-1 and TRBJ2-7; possibly TRBD1 for D (6 bases). Trimming cost V 3 bases and J 0 bases, with 12 bases left between them. CDR1 is DFQATT, CDR2 SNEGSKA, per germline (reference sequence). This CDR3 region has 14 residues.

V is TRBV5-1 and J is TRBJ1-2, with 8 bases that match TRBD1. The CDR3 runs 14 residues. Losses at the gene ends were 4 bases for V and 2 bases for J; bases not matched to a gene: 4. In germline, CDR1 is SGHRS, CDR2 YFSETQ. CDR3: CASSGGTGNYGYTF. Here the CDR3 DNA reads TGCGCCAGCAGCGGAGGGACAGGCAACTATGGCTACACCTTC.

This clonotype has only a few counts. This chain joins TRBV2 and TRBJ2-5, with D possibly being TRBD1 or TRBD2 (5 bases each). This CDR3 comprises 14 residues. CDR1 and CDR2 (germline): SNHLY, FYNNEI. V was pared by 9 bases and J by 0 bases, with 14 bases between. In DNA form, the CDR3 reads TGTGCCAGTACGGGACCCGCGTACCAAGAGACCCAGTACTTC. Protein product: CASTGPAYQETQYF. The full variable domain, with the rest looked up from reference TRBV2 and TRBJ2-5, is EPEVTQTPSHQVTQMGQEVILRCVPISNHLYFYWYRQILGQKVEFLVSFYNNEISEKSEIFDDQFSVERPDGSNFTLKIRSTKLEDSAMYFCASTGPAYQETQYFGPGTRLLVL.

The chain carries TRBV20-1 and TRBJ2-3; 9 nucleotides agree with TRBD2. V lost 1 base and J lost 2; bases outside the gene matches: 10. The CDR3 totals 17 residues. The germline CDR1 and CDR2 sequences are DFQATT and SNEGSKA (reference sequence). CDR3 sequence: CSARGYSGRGVTDTQYF. DNA for the CDR3: TGCAGTGCTAGAGGTTATAGCGGGAGAGGGGTCACAGATACGCAGTATTTT.

The chain employs TRBV11-1 and TRBJ2-1; D is unclear. The CDR3 contains 15 residues. V shed 4 bases and J shed 4 bases, with 14 bases lying between them. The germline CDR1 and CDR2 sequences are SGHAT and FQDESV (reference sequence). The CDR3 loop is CASSSPRDTYNEQFF. CDR3 bases: TGTGCCAGCAGCTCACCTCGAGACACTTACAATGAGCAGTTCTTC.

This chain uses TRBV27 with TRBJ2-7, with 10 bases matching TRBD2. This CDR3 has 16 amino acids. V shed 6 bases, J shed 3 bases, and the junction held 11 bases outside the gene matches. Germline CDR1 and CDR2: MNHEY and SMNVEV (reference sequence). The CDR3 DNA reads as TGTGCCAGCAGAGAGTTAGCGGGAGGTTTAGTCTACGAGCAGTACTTC. Encoded protein: CASRELAGGLVYEQYF.

This clonotype was observed a handful of times. The chain links TRBV15 to TRBJ1-2; D is unresolved. This CDR3 is 15 amino acids long. CDR1 is LNHNV, CDR2 YYDKDF, per germline (reference sequence). The germline V and J ends were trimmed by 3 bases and 5 bases, with 16 bases remaining between them. The CDR3 bases are TGTGCCACCAGCAGTGGCTCTGGACTGCGTTATGGCTACACCTTC. This codes for CATSSGSGLRYGYTF. The full variable domain, with the rest looked up from reference TRBV15 and TRBJ1-2, is DAMVIQNPRYQVTQFGKPVTLSCSQTLNHNVMYWYQQKSSQAPKLLFHYYDKDFNNEADTPDNFQSRRPNTSFCFLDIRSPGLGDTAMYLCATSSGSGLRYGYTFGSGTRLTVV.

This chain joins TRBV20-1 and TRBJ2-7; D is unclear. The CDR3 covers 12 residues. Between the trimmed V and J ends, which lost 2 bases and 3 bases, there was a span of 8 bases. From germline, CDR1 is DFQATT and CDR2 SNEGSKA (reference sequence). DNA for the CDR3: TGCAGTGCTAGATCCGGAGTCTACGAGCAGTACTTC. Translated: CSARSGVYEQYF.

The V call is TRBV20-1, the J call TRBJ2-5; possible D gene TRBD1, 7 bases. The length of the CDR3 is 15 residues. Trimming shortened V by 0 bases and J by 4 bases, and 15 bases separated the two germline ends. Germline CDR1 reads DFQATT; CDR2 reads SNEGSKA (reference sequence). The DNA for the CDR3 is TGCAGTGCTAGAGATCGCAGGGGGGTGACAGAGACCCAGTACTTC. Its protein product is CSARDRRGVTETQYF.

This chain links TRBV3-1 with TRBJ2-7; D is unclear. Germline values: CDR1 LGHDT, CDR2 YNNKEL (reference sequence). The CDR3 sequence is 14 residues long. Between the trimmed V and J ends, which lost 1 base and 0 bases, there was a span of 7 bases. The CDR3 nucleotides are TGTGCCAGCAGCCAAGGACATAGCTCCTACGAGCAGTACTTC. Protein product: CASSQGHSSYEQYF.

The CDR3 loop reads CASGPDVTNEQFF. The CDR3 nucleotides are TGTGCCAGCGGCCCGGACGTTACCAATGAGCAGTTCTTC. The gene calls are TRBV12-3 or TRBV12-4 and TRBJ2-1, with unresolved D. This CDR3 has 13 amino acids. With 8 bases removed from V and 6 bases from J, the gap between germline ends came to 14 bases.

The chain uses TRBV25-1 and TRBJ2-5; 9 bases map to TRBD2. The J call could be wrong; TRBJ2-7 is a better fit for the DNA end. Germline loops: CDR1 MGHDK, CDR2 SYGVNS. The CDR3 is 14 amino acids. In DNA, the CDR3 is TGTGCCAGCAGTGAGCGGGAGGGCCCGTACGAGCAGTACTTC. Amino acid sequence: CASSEREGPYEQYF.

The rearrangement joins TRBV3-1 to TRBJ2-4; D remains ambiguous. CDR3 length: 15 residues. V shed 1 base and J shed 3 bases, with 10 bases lying between them. Per germline, CDR1 LGHDT and CDR2 YNNKEL (reference sequence). The CDR3, as DNA: TGTGCCAGCAGCCAAGCCCTGATCCTCAAAAACATTCAGTACTTC. Translated, it gives CASSQALILKNIQYF.

The chain carries TRBV24-1 and TRBJ1-5; TRBD1 is a possible D gene (6 bases). V lost 6 bases, J lost 1 base, and 9 bases lay in between. This CDR3 is 14 amino acids long. CDR1 KGHDR and CDR2 SFDVKD come from the germline V gene. CDR3 in DNA: TGTGCCACCAGTCACAGGGACAGCAATCAGCCCCAGCATTTT. Its translation: CATSHRDSNQPQHF.

The chain joins TRBV5-1 to TRBJ2-7; 11 positions match TRBD2. The ends lost 0 bases at V and 1 base at J; junction bases unmatched: 6. CDR3 length: 17 amino acids. Germline V gene sequence: CDR1 SGHRS, CDR2 YFSETQ. In DNA form, the CDR3 reads TGCGCCAGCAGCTTGGGGGCTAGCGGGAGGATGTCCTACGAGCAGTACTTC. Residues: CASSLGASGRMSYEQYF.

J is TRBJ2-7 and V is TRBV6-6; D may be TRBD2 (6 bases). The CDR3 covers 15 residues. Germline V gene lookup returns CDR1 MNHNY and CDR2 SVGAGI (reference sequence). The V gene lost 8 bases and the J gene lost 0 bases, with 17 bases spanning the gap. CDR3 sequence reads: CASASGYGSSYEQYF. The CDR3 DNA is TGTGCCAGCGCATCCGGGTACGGGAGCTCCTACGAGCAGTACTTC.

J is TRBJ2-6 and V is TRBV12-3 or TRBV12-4; D unresolved. CDR3 length: 16 residues. V dropped 5 bases and J dropped 0 bases, with 11 bases sitting between them. The CDR3 region has the DNA TGTGCCAGCAGTCCGCCTGGTGGCTCTGGGGCCAACGTCCTGACTTTC. This encodes CASSPPGGSGANVLTF.

CDR3 bases: TGCGCCAGCAAGGGGGGACGTGCCGCTATGGACACTGAAGCTTTCTTT. Its protein product is CASKGGRAAMDTEAFF. The chain carries TRBV5-1 and TRBJ1-1, with D perhaps TRBD1 (6 bases). V gave up 6 bases and J gave up 3 bases, with 21 bases separating them. The CDR3 spans 16 residues. CDR1 SGHRS and CDR2 YFSETQ come from the germline V gene.

CDR3 amino acids: CSARDTSEIAKNIQYF. The DNA for the CDR3 is TGCAGTGCTAGAGATACGTCAGAAATAGCCAAAAACATTCAGTACTTC. The chain joins TRBV20-1 to TRBJ2-4; D is ambiguous. There are 16 residues in the CDR3. The ends were cut back, 0 bases at V and 0 bases at J, with 12 bases in the middle. Per germline, CDR1 DFQATT and CDR2 SNEGSKA (reference sequence).

The J gene is TRBJ2-4, the V gene TRBV6-2 or TRBV6-3; 7 positions agree with TRBD2. Germline V lookup: CDR1 MNHEY, CDR2 SVGEGT. Trimming at V came to 7 bases and at J to 3 bases, leaving 3 bases not matched to a gene. There are 13 residues in the CDR3. The DNA of the CDR3 is TGTGCCAGCACCGGGGGGTACAAAAACATTCAGTACTTC. It specifies CASTGGYKNIQYF.

The rearrangement uses TRBV29-1 and TRBJ1-4, with 11 bases matching TRBD1. The CDR3 has 14 residues. Looked up from germline, CDR1 is SQVTM and CDR2 is ANQGSEA. V was pared by 6 bases and J by 12 bases, with 12 bases of the junction left unmatched. This CDR3 is CSVALGGQGAELFF. DNA for the CDR3: TGCAGCGTCGCTTTAGGAGGACAGGGGGCAGAACTGTTTTTT.

This clonotype appeared a single time. V gene TRBV10-3 combines with J gene TRBJ2-3; 12 nucleotides align to TRBD2. CDR1 is ENHRY, CDR2 SYGVKD, per germline. The V and J ends lost 6 bases and 6 bases, in that order; junction bases with no gene match: 7. The length of the CDR3 is 15 residues. CDR3 coding DNA: TGTGCCATCAGCCTCTTGACTAGCGGGAGCGATACGCAGTATTTT. This sequence encodes CAISLLTSGSDTQYF.

The genes are TRBV27 and TRBJ2-3; D ambiguous. The V end was cut by 0 bases, the J end by 5 bases, with 15 bases between. This CDR3 has 16 residues. In germline, CDR1 is MNHEY, CDR2 SMNVEV (reference sequence). CDR3 region: CASSLSPDQRIDTQYF. The CDR3 DNA reads TGTGCCAGCAGTTTATCTCCTGACCAACGCATAGATACGCAGTATTTT.

The chain combines TRBV6-1 with TRBJ2-1; 8 bases match TRBD1. This CDR3 has 17 residues. Germline V CDR1 and CDR2: MNHNS, SASEGT. Trimming cost V 1 base and J 8 bases; bases outside gene matches: 13. CDR3 sequence: CASSEVGHSARGHEQFF. The CDR3 region has the DNA TGTGCCAGCAGTGAAGTCGGACACTCGGCCAGGGGGCATGAGCAGTTCTTC.

This rearrangement joins TRBV20-1 to TRBJ2-1; 10 nucleotides line up with TRBD2. The CDR3 loop spans 15 amino acids. Germline values: CDR1 DFQATT, CDR2 SNEGSKA (reference sequence). V dropped 5 bases and J dropped 2; count of bases not matched to a gene: 6. DNA for the CDR3: TGCAGTGCTGGTCTAGCGGGAGAGACCTACAATGAGCAGTTCTTC. It translates to CSAGLAGETYNEQFF.